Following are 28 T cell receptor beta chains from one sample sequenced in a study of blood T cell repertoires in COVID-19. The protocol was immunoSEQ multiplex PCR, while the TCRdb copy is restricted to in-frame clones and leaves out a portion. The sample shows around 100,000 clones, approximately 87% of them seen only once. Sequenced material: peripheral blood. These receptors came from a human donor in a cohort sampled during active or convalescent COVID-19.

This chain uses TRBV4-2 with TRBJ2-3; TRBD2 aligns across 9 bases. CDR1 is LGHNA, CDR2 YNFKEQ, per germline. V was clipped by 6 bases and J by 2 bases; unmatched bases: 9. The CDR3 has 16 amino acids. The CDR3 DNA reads TGTGCCAGCAGACCCAGCGGGGGGCAGAACACAGATACGCAGTATTTT. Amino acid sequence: CASRPSGGQNTDTQYF.

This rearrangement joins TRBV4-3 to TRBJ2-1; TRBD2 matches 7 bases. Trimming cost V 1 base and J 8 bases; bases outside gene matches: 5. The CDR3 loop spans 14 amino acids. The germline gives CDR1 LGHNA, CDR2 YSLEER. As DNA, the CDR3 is TGCGCCAGCAGCCAAGCGGGGGGTGGCGATGAGCAGTTCTTC. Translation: CASSQAGGGDEQFF.

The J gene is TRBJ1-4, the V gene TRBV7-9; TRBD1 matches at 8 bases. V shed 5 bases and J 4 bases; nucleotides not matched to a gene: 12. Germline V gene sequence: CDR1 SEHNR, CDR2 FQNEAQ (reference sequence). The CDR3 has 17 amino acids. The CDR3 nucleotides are TGTGCCAGCAGCGTCGGGACAGGTGGTGTGATTAATGAAAAACTGTTTTTT. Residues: CASSVGTGGVINEKLFF.

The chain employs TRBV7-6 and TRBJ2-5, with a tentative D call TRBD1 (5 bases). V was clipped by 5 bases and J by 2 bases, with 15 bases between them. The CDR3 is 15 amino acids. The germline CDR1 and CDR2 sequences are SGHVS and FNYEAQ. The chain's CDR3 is CASSPISGAQETQYF. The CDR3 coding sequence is TGTGCCAGCAGCCCCATAAGTGGGGCACAAGAGACCCAGTACTTC.

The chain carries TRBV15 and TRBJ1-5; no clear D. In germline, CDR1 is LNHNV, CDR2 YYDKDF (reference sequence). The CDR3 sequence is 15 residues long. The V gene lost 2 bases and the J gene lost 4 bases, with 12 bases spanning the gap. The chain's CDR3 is CATSRLMGGNQPQHF. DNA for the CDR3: TGTGCCACCAGCAGACTGATGGGCGGGAATCAGCCCCAGCATTTT.

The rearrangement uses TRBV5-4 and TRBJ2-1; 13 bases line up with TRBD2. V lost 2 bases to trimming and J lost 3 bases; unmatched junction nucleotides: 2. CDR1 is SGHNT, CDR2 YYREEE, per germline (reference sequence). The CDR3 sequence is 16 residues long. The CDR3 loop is CASSLRLAGGYNEQFF. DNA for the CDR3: TGTGCCAGCAGCTTAAGACTAGCGGGGGGCTACAATGAGCAGTTCTTC.

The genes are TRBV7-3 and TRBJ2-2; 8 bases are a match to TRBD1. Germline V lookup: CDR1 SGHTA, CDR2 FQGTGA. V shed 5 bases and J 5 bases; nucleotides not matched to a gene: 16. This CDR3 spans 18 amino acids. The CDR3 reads CASSPTPGGGVGTGELFF. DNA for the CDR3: TGTGCCAGCAGCCCGACCCCAGGGGGCGGGGTTGGGACCGGGGAGCTGTTTTTT. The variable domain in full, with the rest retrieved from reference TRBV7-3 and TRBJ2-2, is GAGVSQTPSNKVTEKGKYVELRCDPISGHTALYWYRQSLGQGPEFLIYFQGTGAADDSGLPNDRFFAVRPEGSVSTLKIQRTERGDSAVYLCASSPTPGGGVGTGELFFGEGSRLTVL.

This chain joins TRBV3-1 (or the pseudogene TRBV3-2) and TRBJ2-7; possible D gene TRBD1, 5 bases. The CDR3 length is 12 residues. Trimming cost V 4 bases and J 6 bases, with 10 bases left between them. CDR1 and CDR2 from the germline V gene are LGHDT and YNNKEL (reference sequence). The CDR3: CASSPGDSEQYF. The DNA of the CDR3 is TGTGCCAGCAGCCCCGGAGACAGCGAGCAGTACTTC.

Here the CDR3 DNA reads TGCGCCAGCAGTGAGCGGGGGGGCCGGCCAGATACGCAGTATTTT. It is translated as CASSERGGRPDTQYF. The chain recombines TRBV10-2 with TRBJ2-3, with 8 bases matching TRBD2. The CDR3 has 15 amino acids. The V and J ends lost 2 bases and 4 bases, in that order; junction bases with no gene match: 5. Germline assignment: CDR1 WSHSY and CDR2 SAAADI.

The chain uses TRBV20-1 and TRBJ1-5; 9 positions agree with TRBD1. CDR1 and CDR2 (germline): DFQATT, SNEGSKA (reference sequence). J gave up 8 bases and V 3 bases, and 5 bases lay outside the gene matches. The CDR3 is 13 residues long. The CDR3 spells CSASRDREKPQHF. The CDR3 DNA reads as TGCAGTGCTAGTAGGGACAGGGAAAAGCCCCAGCATTTT.

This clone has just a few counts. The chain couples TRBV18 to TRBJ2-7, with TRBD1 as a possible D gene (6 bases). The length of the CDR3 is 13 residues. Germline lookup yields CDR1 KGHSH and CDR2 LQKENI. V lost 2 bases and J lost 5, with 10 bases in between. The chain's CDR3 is CASSPDRSHEQYF. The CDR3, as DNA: TGTGCCAGCTCACCAGACAGGTCGCACGAGCAGTACTTC.

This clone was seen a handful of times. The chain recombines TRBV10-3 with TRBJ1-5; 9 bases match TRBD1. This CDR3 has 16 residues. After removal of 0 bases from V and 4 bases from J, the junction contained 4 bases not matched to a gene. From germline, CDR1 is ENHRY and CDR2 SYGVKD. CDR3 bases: TGTGCCATCAGTGAGTCCCGGGACAGGGCGAATCAGCCCCAGCATTTT. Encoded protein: CAISESRDRANQPQHF.

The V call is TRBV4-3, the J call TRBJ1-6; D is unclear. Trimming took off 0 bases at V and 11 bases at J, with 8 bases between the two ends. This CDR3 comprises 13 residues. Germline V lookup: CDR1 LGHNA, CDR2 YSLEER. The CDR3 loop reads CASSQDRTAPLHF. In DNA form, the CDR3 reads TGCGCCAGCAGCCAAGATCGTACAGCACCCCTCCACTTT.

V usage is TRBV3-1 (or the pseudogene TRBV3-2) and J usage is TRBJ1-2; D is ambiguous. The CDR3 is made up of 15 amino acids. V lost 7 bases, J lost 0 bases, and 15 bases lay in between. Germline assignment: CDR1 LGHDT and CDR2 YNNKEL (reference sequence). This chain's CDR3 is CASNQPGTSNYGYTF. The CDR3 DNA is TGTGCCAGCAACCAGCCTGGCACATCTAACTATGGCTACACCTTC.

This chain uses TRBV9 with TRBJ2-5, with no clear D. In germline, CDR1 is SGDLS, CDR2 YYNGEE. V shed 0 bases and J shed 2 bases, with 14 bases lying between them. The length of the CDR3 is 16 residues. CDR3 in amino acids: CASSVGWRQGQETQYF. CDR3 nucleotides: TGTGCCAGCAGCGTAGGCTGGCGGCAAGGTCAAGAGACCCAGTACTTC.

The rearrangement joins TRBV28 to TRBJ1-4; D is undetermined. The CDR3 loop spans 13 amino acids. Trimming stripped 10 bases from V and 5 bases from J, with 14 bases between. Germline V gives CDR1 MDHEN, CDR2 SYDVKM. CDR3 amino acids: CAIQYIINEKLFF. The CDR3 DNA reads TGTGCCATCCAGTACATTATAAATGAAAAACTGTTTTTT.

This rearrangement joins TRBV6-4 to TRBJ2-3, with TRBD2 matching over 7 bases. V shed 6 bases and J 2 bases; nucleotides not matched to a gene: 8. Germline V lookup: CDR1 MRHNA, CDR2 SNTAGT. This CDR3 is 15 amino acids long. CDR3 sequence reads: CASSYTSALTDTQYF. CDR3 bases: TGTGCCAGCAGCTATACTAGCGCACTCACAGATACGCAGTATTTT.

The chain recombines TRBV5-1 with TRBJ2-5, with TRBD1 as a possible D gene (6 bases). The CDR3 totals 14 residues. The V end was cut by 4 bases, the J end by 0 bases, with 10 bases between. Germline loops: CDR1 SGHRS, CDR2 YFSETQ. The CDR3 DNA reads TGCGCCAGCAGCGGGACAACGTACCAAGAGACCCAGTACTTC. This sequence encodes CASSGTTYQETQYF.

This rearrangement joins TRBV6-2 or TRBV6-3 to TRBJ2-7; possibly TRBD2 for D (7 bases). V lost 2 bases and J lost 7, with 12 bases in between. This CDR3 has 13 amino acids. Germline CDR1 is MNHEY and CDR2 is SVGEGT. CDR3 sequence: CASSYAGAREQYF. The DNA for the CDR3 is TGTGCCAGCAGTTACGCGGGGGCAAGGGAGCAGTACTTC.

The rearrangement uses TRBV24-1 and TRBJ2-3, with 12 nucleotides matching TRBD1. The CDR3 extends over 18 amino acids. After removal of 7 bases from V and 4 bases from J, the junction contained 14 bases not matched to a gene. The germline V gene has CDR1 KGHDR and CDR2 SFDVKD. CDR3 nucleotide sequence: TGTGCCACCAGACCTCACCTGGGGACAGGGGGCGACGCAGATACGCAGTATTTT. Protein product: CATRPHLGTGGDADTQYF.

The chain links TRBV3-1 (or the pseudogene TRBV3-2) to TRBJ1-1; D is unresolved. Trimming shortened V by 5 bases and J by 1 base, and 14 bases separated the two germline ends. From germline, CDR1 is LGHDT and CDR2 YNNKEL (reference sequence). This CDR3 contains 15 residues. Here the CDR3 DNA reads TGTGCCAGCAGCTTAAGGGCGGGAGGGAACACTGAAGCTTTCTTT. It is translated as CASSLRAGGNTEAFF.

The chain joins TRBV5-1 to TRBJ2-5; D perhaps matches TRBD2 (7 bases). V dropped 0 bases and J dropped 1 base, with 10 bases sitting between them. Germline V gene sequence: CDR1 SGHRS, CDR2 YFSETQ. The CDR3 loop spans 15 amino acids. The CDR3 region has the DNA TGCGCCAGCAGCTTGGGGGGGGGCTCCCAAGAGACCCAGTACTTC. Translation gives CASSLGGGSQETQYF.

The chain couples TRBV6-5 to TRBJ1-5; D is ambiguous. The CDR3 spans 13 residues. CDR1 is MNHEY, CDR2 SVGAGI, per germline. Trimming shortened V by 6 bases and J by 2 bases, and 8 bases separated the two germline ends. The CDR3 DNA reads TGTGCCAGCAGCCAGACTGGCAATCAGCCCCAGCATTTT. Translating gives CASSQTGNQPQHF.

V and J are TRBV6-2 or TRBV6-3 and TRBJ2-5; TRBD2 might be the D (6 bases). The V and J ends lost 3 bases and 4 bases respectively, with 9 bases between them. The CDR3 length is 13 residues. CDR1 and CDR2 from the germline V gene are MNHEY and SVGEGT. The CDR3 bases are TGTGCCAGCAGTTATCTCGGGGGAGAGACCCAGTACTTC. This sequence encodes CASSYLGGETQYF.

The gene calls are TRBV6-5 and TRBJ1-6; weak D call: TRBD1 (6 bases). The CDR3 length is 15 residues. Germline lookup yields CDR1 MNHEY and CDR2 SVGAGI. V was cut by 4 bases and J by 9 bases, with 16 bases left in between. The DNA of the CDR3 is TGTGCCAGCAGTTGGACAGTTTACCCTCCTTCACCCCTCCACTTT. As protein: CASSWTVYPPSPLHF.

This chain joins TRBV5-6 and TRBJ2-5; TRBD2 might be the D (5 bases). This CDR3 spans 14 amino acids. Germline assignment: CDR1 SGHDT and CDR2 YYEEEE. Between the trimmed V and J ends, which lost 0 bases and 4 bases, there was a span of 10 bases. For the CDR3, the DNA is TGTGCCAGCAGCTTGGTCACCGGGGTAGAGACCCAGTACTTC. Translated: CASSLVTGVETQYF.

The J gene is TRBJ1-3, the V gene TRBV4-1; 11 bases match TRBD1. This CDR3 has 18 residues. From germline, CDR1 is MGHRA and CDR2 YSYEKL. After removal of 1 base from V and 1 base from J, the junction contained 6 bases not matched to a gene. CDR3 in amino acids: CASSQGGTGGGSGNTIYF. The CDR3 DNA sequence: TGCGCCAGCAGCCAAGGAGGGACAGGGGGAGGGTCTGGAAACACCATATATTTT.

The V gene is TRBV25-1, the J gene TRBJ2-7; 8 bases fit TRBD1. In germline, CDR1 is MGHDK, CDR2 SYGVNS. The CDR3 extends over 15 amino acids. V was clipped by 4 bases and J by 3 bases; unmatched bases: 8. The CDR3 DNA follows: TGTGCCAGCAGTGCTGTAAACAGGGGGGACTACGAGCAGTACTTC. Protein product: CASSAVNRGDYEQYF.